These T cell receptor beta chains were read from a single sample in a study of Ad26.COV2.S vaccination and SARS-CoV-2 variants. Assay: immunoSEQ multiplex PCR; the TCRdb copy retains only in-frame clones and omits some. There are more than 300,000 clones in the sample; about 86% occur only once, and less than 2% lies in the top ten. The material sequenced was peripheral blood, taken in a trial of Ad26.COV2.S vaccine versus placebo. Receptors originate from a person aged 18-65 years who received the Ad26.COV2.S COVID-19 vaccine or a placebo. The CDR3 runs from the conserved cysteine through the conserved F or W. The listing skips clone size in some rows; elsewhere it reads once, few, many or a size class.

V,J,length,size,CDR3
TRBV29-1,TRBJ1-1,13,.,CSVERQGGTEAFF
TRBV19,TRBJ2-4,16,.,CASSIVAGGTKNIQYF
TRBV5-1,TRBJ2-2,16,.,CASSLRAGAHTGELFF
TRBV3-1/TRBV3-2,TRBJ1-2,12,few,CASTQGEGGYTF
TRBV9,TRBJ2-7,16,.,CASSVGTGVFSYEQYF
TRBV11-2,TRBJ2-2,16,.,CASSPRTSQNTGELFF
TRBV7-9,TRBJ2-3,15,.,CASSPKGASTDTQYF
TRBV5-1,TRBJ2-1,18,.,CASSRKKKYQGANNEQFF
TRBV2,TRBJ1-1,14,.,CASSDRGSGTEAFF
TRBV4-3,TRBJ1-4,16,.,CASSQRLGQGGEKLFF
TRBV4-3,TRBJ2-5,20,.,CASSSRKELAGIHKMETQYF
TRBV6-6,TRBJ1-5,15,.,CASTPWGVGTQPQHF
TRBV7-2,TRBJ2-1,16,.,CASSVRGQGARNEQFF
TRBV6-5,TRBJ1-2,13,.,CASSWTPNYGYTF
TRBV19,TRBJ1-1,14,.,CASSYDRGHTEAFF
TRBV20-1,TRBJ2-7,14,once,CSASTPGGVYEQYF
TRBV7-2,TRBJ2-3,13,.,CASIRPPTDTQYF
TRBV3-1/TRBV3-2,TRBJ2-2,14,.,CASSQEGSTGELFF
TRBV9,TRBJ2-2,16,few,CASSVVVAGSTGELFF
TRBV7-8,TRBJ2-7,14,.,CASSAGTGGIEQYF
TRBV15,TRBJ2-3,15,.,CATSRGDGGTDTQYF
TRBV6-5,TRBJ2-3,14,.,CASRLQRSTDTQYF
TRBV25-1,TRBJ1-2,15,.,CASSDPGTANYGYTF
TRBV6-5,TRBJ2-4,15,.,CASTSFSGGKNIQYF